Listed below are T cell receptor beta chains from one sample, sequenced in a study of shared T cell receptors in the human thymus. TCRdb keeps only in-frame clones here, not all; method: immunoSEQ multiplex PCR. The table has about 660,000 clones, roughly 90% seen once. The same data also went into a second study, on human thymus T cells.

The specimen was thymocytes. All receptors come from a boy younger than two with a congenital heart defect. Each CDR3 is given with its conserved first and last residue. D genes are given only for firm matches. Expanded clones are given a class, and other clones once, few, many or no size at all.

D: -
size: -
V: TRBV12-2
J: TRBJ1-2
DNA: TGTGCAAGTCGCACTAGAGGGACAGGCGTCAATGGCTACACCTTC
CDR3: CASRTRGTGVNGYTF

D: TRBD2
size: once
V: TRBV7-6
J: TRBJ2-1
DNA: TGTGCCAGCAGCTTAGGGCTAGCGGAAAGCTCCTACAATGAGCAGTTCTTC
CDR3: CASSLGLAESSYNEQFF

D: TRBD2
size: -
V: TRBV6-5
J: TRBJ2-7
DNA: TGTGCCAGCAGTTGGGGGGGAGTGGCCGTATGGTACTTC
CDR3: CASSWGGVAVWYF

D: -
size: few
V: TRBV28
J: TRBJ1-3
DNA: TGTGCCAGTCGTGCAGGGCTATATGGCTCTGGAAACACCATATATTTT
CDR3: CASRAGLYGSGNTIYF

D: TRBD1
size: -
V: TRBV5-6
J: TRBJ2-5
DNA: TGTGCCAGCAGCTCCGGGACAGGCGCCCCCCAAGAGACCCAGTACTTC
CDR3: CASSSGTGAPQETQYF

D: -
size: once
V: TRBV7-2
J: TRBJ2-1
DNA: TGTGCCAGCAGCTACAGCAGTGATGAGCAGTTCTTC
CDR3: CASSYSSDEQFF

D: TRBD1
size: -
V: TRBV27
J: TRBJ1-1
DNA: TGTGCCAGCAGTCCCTTGACAGGGTACACTGAAGCTTTCTTT
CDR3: CASSPLTGYTEAFF

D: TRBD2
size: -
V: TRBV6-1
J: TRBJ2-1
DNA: TGTGCCAGCAGTGCTAGCGGGAGGGCCGGGGAGCAGTTCTTC
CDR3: CASSASGRAGEQFF

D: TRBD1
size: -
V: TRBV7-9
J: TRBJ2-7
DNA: TGTGCCAGCAGCTTAGTTCGGGACAGACCCTACGAGCAGTACTTC
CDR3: CASSLVRDRPYEQYF

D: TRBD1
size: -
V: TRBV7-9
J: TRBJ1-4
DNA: TGTGCCAGCAGCGTTACAGGGGAAAGGGCCGAAAAACTGTTTTTT
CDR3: CASSVTGERAEKLFF

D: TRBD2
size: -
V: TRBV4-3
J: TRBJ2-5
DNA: TGCGCCAGCAGCCAACAGATGAGCGGGAGGCATTACTTC
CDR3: CASSQQMSGRHYF

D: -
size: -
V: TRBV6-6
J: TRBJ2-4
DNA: TGTGCCAGCAGCACGGAGGGCACGGGCAAAAACATTCAGTACTTC
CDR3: CASSTEGTGKNIQYF

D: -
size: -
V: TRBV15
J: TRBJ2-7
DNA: TGTGCCACCAGCAGAGCTCGGGCAGGGGGACTCCACGAGCAGTACTTC
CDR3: CATSRARAGGLHEQYF

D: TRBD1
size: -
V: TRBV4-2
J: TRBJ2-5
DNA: TGTGCCAGCAGCCGAGGACAGGGGGCCAGAGAGACCCAGTACTTC
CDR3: CASSRGQGARETQYF

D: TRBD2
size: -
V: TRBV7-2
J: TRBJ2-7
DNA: TGTGCCAGCAGCTCGCGGGAGCCGTCGAGGGAGCAGTACTTC
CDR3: CASSSREPSREQYF

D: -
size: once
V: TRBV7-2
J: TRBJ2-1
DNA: TGTGCCAGCAGCTTAACACGGACTATCTACAATGAGCAGTTCTTC
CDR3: CASSLTRTIYNEQFF

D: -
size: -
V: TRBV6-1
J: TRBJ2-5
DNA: TGTGCCCGGGGGGCAGGCAAAGAGACCCAGTACTTC
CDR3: CARGAGKETQYF

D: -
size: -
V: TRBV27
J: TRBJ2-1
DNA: TGTGCCAGCGGGTGCAGGGACAATGAGCAGTTCTTC
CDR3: CASGCRDNEQFF

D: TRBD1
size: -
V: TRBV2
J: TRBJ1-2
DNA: TGTGCCAGCAGCCGCCACGGACAGGGGGGTAACTATGGCTACACCTTC
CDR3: CASSRHGQGGNYGYTF

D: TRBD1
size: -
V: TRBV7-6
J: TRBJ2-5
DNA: TGTGCCACACAGGGGACGGAGACCCAGTACTTC
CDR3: CATQGTETQYF

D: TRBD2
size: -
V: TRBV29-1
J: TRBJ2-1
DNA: TGCAGCGTTGAAGAAGGGGCTAGCGGGATCAGTGCTCGTGGACATGAGCAGTTCTTC
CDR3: CSVEEGASGISARGHEQFF

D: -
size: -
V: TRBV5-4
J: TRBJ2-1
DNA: TGTGCCAGCAGCTTAATGGCGGGCAATGAGCAGTTCTTC
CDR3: CASSLMAGNEQFF

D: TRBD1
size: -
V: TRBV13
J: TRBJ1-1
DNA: TGTGCCAGCAGTTCGGAACCGGGACAGCATTACACTGAAGCTTTCTTT
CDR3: CASSSEPGQHYTEAFF

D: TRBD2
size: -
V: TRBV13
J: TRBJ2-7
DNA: TGTGCCAGCAGCTTAGGCCTTAGCGGGAGGACATACGAGCAGTACTTC
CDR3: CASSLGLSGRTYEQYF

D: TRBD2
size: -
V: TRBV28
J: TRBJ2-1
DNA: TGTGCCAGCAGTGCCGCGGGAGCGAGCTCCTACAATGAGCAGTTCTTC
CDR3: CASSAAGASSYNEQFF

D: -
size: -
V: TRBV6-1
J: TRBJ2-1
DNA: TGTGCCAGCAGTGAAGCGGAGCGGAGGAGCTCCTACAATGAGCAGTTCTTC
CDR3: CASSEAERRSSYNEQFF

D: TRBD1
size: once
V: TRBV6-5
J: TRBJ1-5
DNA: TGTGCCAGCAGAGTACGAGGGGGCGTTAAACCCCAGCATTTT
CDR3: CASRVRGGVKPQHF

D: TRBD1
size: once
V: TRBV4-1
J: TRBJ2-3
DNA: TGCGCCAGCAGCCAAGATCGCCAGGGACAGGGCCTCACAGATACGCAGTATTTT
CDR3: CASSQDRQGQGLTDTQYF

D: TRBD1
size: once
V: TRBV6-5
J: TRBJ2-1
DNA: TGTGCCAGCAGTTACTCAGTCGGGACAGGGGTCAATGAGCAGTTCTTC
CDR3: CASSYSVGTGVNEQFF

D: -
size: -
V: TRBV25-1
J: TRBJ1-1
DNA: TGTGCCAGCCTTGGCCTGAACACTGAAGCTTTCTTT
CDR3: CASLGLNTEAFF

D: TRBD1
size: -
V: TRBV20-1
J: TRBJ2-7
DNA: TGCAGTGCTAACCGGGACAGGCATCCGTACTTC
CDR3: CSANRDRHPYF

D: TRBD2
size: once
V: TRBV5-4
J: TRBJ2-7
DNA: TGTGCCAGCAGCGACCCAGCGGGAGGGCCGAACGAGCAGTACTTC
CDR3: CASSDPAGGPNEQYF

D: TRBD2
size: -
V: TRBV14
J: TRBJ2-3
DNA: TGTGCCAGCAGCCAAATGGGACTAGCGGGAGAGGATACGCAGTATTTT
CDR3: CASSQMGLAGEDTQYF

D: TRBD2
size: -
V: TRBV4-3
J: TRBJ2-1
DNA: TGCGCCAGCAGCCCGTCTCTAGCGGGAGCTAGGGATGAGCAGTTCTTC
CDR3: CASSPSLAGARDEQFF

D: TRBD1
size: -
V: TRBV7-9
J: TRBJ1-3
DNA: TGTGCCAGCAGCCCAACCTATGGGGACAGGGGAGAAGCCATATATTTT
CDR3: CASSPTYGDRGEAIYF

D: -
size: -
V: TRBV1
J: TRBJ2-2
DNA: TGCACCAGCAGTTCGATGCGGCCCCCGGACGGGGAGCTGTTTTTT
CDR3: CTSSSMRPPDGELFF

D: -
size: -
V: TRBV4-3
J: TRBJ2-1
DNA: TGCGCCAGCAGCCTAAGCGGAAGCTCCTACAATGAGCAGTTCTTC
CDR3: CASSLSGSSYNEQFF

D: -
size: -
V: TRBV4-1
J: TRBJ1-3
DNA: TGCGCCAGCAGCCAATGGGGCCAGCAGAGCTCTGGAAACACCATATATTTT
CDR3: CASSQWGQQSSGNTIYF

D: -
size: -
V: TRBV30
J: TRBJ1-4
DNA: TGTGCCTGGAGTGTCGGGAGGGTCGATGAAAAACTGTTTTTT
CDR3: CAWSVGRVDEKLFF

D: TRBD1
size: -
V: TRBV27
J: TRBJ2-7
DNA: TGTGCCAGCAGGTGTGCGGGACAGGGCCACGAGCAGTACTTC
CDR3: CASRCAGQGHEQYF

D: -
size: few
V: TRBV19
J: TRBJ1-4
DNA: TGTGCCAGTAGTGGGATGACAGAAGCTAATGAAAAACTGTTTTTT
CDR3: CASSGMTEANEKLFF

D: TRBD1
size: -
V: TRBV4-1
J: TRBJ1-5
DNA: TGCGCCAGCAGCCAACGGGGGACAGGGGCACGCCAGCCCCAGCATTTT
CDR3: CASSQRGTGARQPQHF

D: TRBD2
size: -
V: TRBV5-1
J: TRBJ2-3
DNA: TGCGCCAGCAGCGGGACTAGCCATAAAGATACGCAGTATTTT
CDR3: CASSGTSHKDTQYF

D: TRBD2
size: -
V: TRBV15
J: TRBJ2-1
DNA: TGTGCCACCAGCAGAGTTCCAAGCGGGAGGCAGGGGAATGAGCAGTTCTTC
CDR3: CATSRVPSGRQGNEQFF

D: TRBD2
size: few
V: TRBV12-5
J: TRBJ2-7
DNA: TGTGCTAGTGGTACCCTGACTAGCGGGAGGGACGAGCAGTACTTC
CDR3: CASGTLTSGRDEQYF

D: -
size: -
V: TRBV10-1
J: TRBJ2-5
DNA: TGCGCCAGCAGTGAGTCGACAGAGAAAGAGACCCAGTACTTC
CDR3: CASSESTEKETQYF

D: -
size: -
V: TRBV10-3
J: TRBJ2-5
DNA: TGTGCCATCAGTGAGTCCGATCGGGAGACCCAGTACTTC
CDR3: CAISESDRETQYF

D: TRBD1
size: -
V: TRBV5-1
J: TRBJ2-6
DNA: TGCGCCAGCAGATTGGACAGGGGGCTTAGGTTTTCTGGGGCCAACGTCCTGACTTTC
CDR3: CASRLDRGLRFSGANVLTF

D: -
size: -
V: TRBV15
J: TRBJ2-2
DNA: TGTGCCACCAGCAGAGATGCCGCCGGAGGGAACACCGGGGAGCTGTTTTTT
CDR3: CATSRDAAGGNTGELFF

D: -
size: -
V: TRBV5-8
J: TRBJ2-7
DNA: TGTGCCAGCAGCTTCGCGGGACAGATCATGTACGAGCAGTACTTC
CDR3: CASSFAGQIMYEQYF

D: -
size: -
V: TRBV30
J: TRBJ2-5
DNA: TGTGCCTGGAGTAGGAGGGATGAAGAGACCCAGTACTTC
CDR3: CAWSRRDEETQYF

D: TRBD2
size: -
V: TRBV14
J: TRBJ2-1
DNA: TGTGCCAGCAGCCAAGATATGGCTAGCGGGGGGTACAATGAGCAGTTCTTC
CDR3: CASSQDMASGGYNEQFF

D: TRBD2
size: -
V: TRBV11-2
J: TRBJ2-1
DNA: TGTGCCAGCAGCCGGGGACTAGCGGGAGACTATGAGCAGTTCTTC
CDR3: CASSRGLAGDYEQFF